These 22 T cell receptor beta chains were all obtained from the same sample, sequenced in a study of CD8+CD57+ T cells in acquired aplastic anemia. TCR beta VDJ and CDR3 profiling used genomic DNA as template. TCRdb independently ran MiXCR on the reads; one entry per CDR3 protein. The repertoire holds 17,000 or so distinct CDR3 sequences, with 37% as singletons. All sequencing subjects had displayed CD8+CD57+ cell expansion on flow cytometry. Their cognate antigens are unknown. Points from the study as a whole: Reduced diversity was recorded for CD8+CD57+ cells relative to total CD4+ and CD8+ pools in patients.

The specimen was CD8+CD57+ T cells sorted from PBMCs. Described subset: bead-enriched CD8+CD57+ effector memory T cells from SAA patients. The receptors stem from a human donor with aplastic anemia.

This clonotype was detected only once. V and J are TRBV5-6 and TRBJ2-1; D may correspond to TRBD1 or TRBD2 (6 bases each). The length of the CDR3 is 15 residues. The germline gives CDR1 SGHDT, CDR2 YYEEEE. The V gene lost 1 base and the J gene lost 2 bases, with 10 bases spanning the gap. CDR3 nucleotides: TGTGCCAGCAGCTTGCGGGGGCCAACCTACAATGAGCAGTTCTTC. It encodes CASSLRGPTYNEQFF.

This clonotype was counted at least ten times. V is TRBV7-9 and J is TRBJ2-1; D may be TRBD1 (6 bases). The V end lost 2 bases, the J end lost 0 bases, and 17 bases lay between the germline ends. CDR1 is SEHNR, CDR2 FQNEAQ, per germline (reference sequence). CDR3 length equals 18 residues. CDR3 protein: CASSLRGSFVSSYNEQFF. The CDR3, as DNA: TGTGCCAGCAGCTTAAGGGGGAGTTTCGTCAGCTCCTACAATGAGCAGTTCTTC.

The chain recombines TRBV15 with TRBJ2-7; D is uncertain. The germline CDR1 and CDR2 sequences are LNHNV and YYDKDF (reference sequence). This CDR3 region has 15 residues. The germline V and J ends were trimmed by 3 bases and 4 bases, with 16 bases remaining between them. In DNA, the CDR3 is TGTGCCACCAGCAGCTCCGCAGTTCACCCTTACGAGCAGTACTTC. This translates into CATSSSAVHPYEQYF.

This clonotype has a handful of counts. The chain combines TRBV29-1 with TRBJ1-2; TRBD1 matches at 7 bases. Germline V gene lookup returns CDR1 SQVTM and CDR2 ANQGSEA. The CDR3 is made up of 12 amino acids. V dropped 6 bases and J dropped 7; count of bases not matched to a gene: 8. CDR3 nucleotide sequence: TGCAGCGTCGCCGCGACAGGGTTTGGCTACACCTTC. Residues: CSVAATGFGYTF. The full variable domain, its missing parts supplied by reference TRBV29-1 and TRBJ1-2, is SAVISQKPSRDICQRGTSLTIQCQVDSQVTMMFWYRQQPGQSLTLIATANQGSEATYESGFVIDKFPISRPNLTFSTLTVSNMSPEDSSIYLCSVAATGFGYTFGSGTRLTVV.

The chain has TRBV6-2 or TRBV6-3 and TRBJ2-7; tentatively, D is TRBD2 (5 bases). This CDR3 is 12 amino acids long. In germline, CDR1 is MNHEY, CDR2 SVGEGT. V lost 6 bases and J lost 7, with 13 bases in between. The CDR3 nucleotides read TGTGCCAGCAGCCTGATTGGGAGAGAGCAGTACTTC. It encodes CASSLIGREQYF.

This chain links TRBV20-1 with TRBJ2-1; 12 positions match TRBD2. V lost 2 bases, J lost 0 bases, and 5 bases stayed unmatched. Germline CDR1 DFQATT, CDR2 SNEGSKA (reference sequence). This CDR3 region has 17 residues. Here the CDR3 DNA reads TGCAGTGCTAGACTAGCGGGAGGGCTGAGCTCCTACAATGAGCAGTTCTTC. Translation gives CSARLAGGLSSYNEQFF.

This clonotype was counted a few times. The chain combines TRBV20-1 with TRBJ2-3, with D perhaps matching TRBD1 or TRBD2 (5 bases each). The CDR3 contains 13 residues. Trimming removed 3 bases at V and 2 bases at J, with 9 bases between. CDR1 DFQATT and CDR2 SNEGSKA come from the germline V gene (reference sequence). CDR3 sequence (DNA): TGCAGTGCTAGCCGGGGCAACACAGATACGCAGTATTTT. It yields the protein CSASRGNTDTQYF.

The chain employs TRBV2 and TRBJ2-1; 8 nucleotides match TRBD2. CDR3 length equals 16 residues. CDR1 SNHLY and CDR2 FYNNEI come from the germline V gene. V lost 6 bases and J lost 4; bases outside the gene matches: 11. The CDR3 region has the DNA TGTGCCAGCAGAGGTTTAGTAGCGGGAATATACAATGAGCAGTTCTTC. Translation gives CASRGLVAGIYNEQFF.

The sample holds many counts of this clonotype. The chain employs TRBV29-1 and TRBJ2-7, with 7 bases identical to TRBD1. The V gene end was trimmed by 2 bases and the J gene end by 3 bases; junction bases not matched to a gene: 10. CDR1 is SQVTM and CDR2 is ANQGSEA in the germline V gene. The CDR3 has 15 residues. The CDR3 is CSVELRIGGGYEQYF. The DNA of the CDR3 is TGCAGCGTTGAATTACGTATAGGGGGCGGCTACGAGCAGTACTTC.

This chain links TRBV7-9 with TRBJ1-2; no definite D call. V was trimmed by 3 bases and J by 2 bases, leaving 10 bases between them. The CDR3 extends over 14 amino acids. Germline V gene data show CDR1 as SEHNR and CDR2 as FQNEAQ (reference sequence). This CDR3 reads CASSFTASNYGYTF. CDR3 nucleotide sequence: TGTGCCAGCAGCTTTACCGCCTCGAACTATGGCTACACCTTC.

This clonotype came up a few times. The chain links TRBV10-3 to TRBJ2-1; 10 bases map to TRBD1. Trimming removed 4 bases from V and 4 bases from J; junction bases left unmatched: 7. This CDR3 has 16 residues. CDR1 is ENHRY and CDR2 is SYGVKD in the germline V gene. The CDR3 reads CAISGGGQGPYNEQFF. Written as DNA, the CDR3 is TGTGCCATCAGTGGAGGGGGACAGGGGCCTTACAATGAGCAGTTCTTC.

This chain uses TRBV7-6 with TRBJ1-1, with D possibly matching TRBD1 (6 bases). Trimming cost V 6 bases and J 0 bases, with 14 bases left between them. Germline lookup yields CDR1 SGHVS and CDR2 FNYEAQ. The CDR3 is 15 amino acids. The chain's CDR3 is CASRGEGGLNTEAFF. The CDR3 bases are TGTGCCAGCAGAGGTGAGGGGGGCCTGAACACTGAAGCTTTCTTT.

This clonotype was counted many times. The chain employs TRBV12-3 or TRBV12-4 and TRBJ2-7, with 9 nucleotides matching TRBD1. The CDR3 covers 19 residues. The J segment lost 7 bases and the V segment lost 5 bases, leaving 24 bases of the junction unmatched. CDR3 region: CASSPTLPLTGTGSYEQYF. As DNA, the CDR3 is TGTGCCAGCAGTCCGACCCTCCCTCTTACCGGGACAGGGTCTTATGAGCAGTACTTC.

V usage is TRBV19 and J usage is TRBJ2-7, with a weak D call TRBD2 (6 bases). Germline lookup yields CDR1 LNHDA and CDR2 SQIVND (reference sequence). CDR3 length: 15 residues. V was cut by 2 bases and J by 5 bases, with 16 bases left in between. The CDR3: CASSIIPGAPHEQYF. DNA of the CDR3: TGTGCCAGTAGTATAATTCCGGGAGCCCCCCACGAGCAGTACTTC.

This clonotype was counted many times. The V and J genes are TRBV20-1 and TRBJ1-2; D gene unclear. Germline V CDR1 and CDR2: DFQATT, SNEGSKA (reference sequence). V lost 3 bases and J lost 3, with 11 bases in between. The CDR3 covers 13 residues. CDR3 nucleotide sequence: TGCAGTGCTAGGTTTTTAGGGCACTATGGCTACACCTTC. The encoded protein is CSARFLGHYGYTF.

In this sample, this clonotype turned up many times. This chain connects TRBV12-3 or TRBV12-4 to TRBJ2-7, with TRBD2 as a possible D gene (6 bases). This CDR3 region has 16 residues. V lost 1 base, J lost 0 bases, and 13 bases lay in between. The CDR3 DNA follows: TGTGCCAGCAGTTTAGGTTGGGCGGGGATCTCCTACGAGCAGTACTTC. Its protein product is CASSLGWAGISYEQYF.

The chain is built from TRBV20-1 and TRBJ2-7; TRBD1 aligns across 9 bases. The CDR3 is made up of 14 amino acids. The V gene end was trimmed by 6 bases and the J gene end by 1 base; junction bases not matched to a gene: 7. The germline V gene encodes CDR1 DFQATT and CDR2 SNEGSKA (reference sequence). The DNA for the CDR3 is TGCAGTGCACCTGACAGGGGGAAGTCCTACGAGCAGTACTTC. Translating it yields CSAPDRGKSYEQYF.

In this sample, this clonotype turned up a few times. The genes are TRBV28 and TRBJ1-2, with 11 bases matching TRBD1. CDR1 and CDR2 (germline): MDHEN, SYDVKM. V dropped 4 bases and J dropped 2; count of bases not matched to a gene: 6. This CDR3 comprises 16 residues. CDR3 sequence (DNA): TGTGCCAGCAGTTCGGCCTGGACAGGGGGCAACTATGGCTACACCTTC. It translates to CASSSAWTGGNYGYTF.

J is TRBJ1-6 and V is TRBV5-1; weak D call: TRBD1 (5 bases). With 5 bases removed from V and 9 bases from J, the gap between germline ends came to 18 bases. This CDR3 region has 15 residues. Germline V CDR1 and CDR2: SGHRS, YFSETQ. The CDR3 region is CASRTGTTEPSPLHF. The CDR3, as DNA: TGCGCCAGCAGAACCGGGACTACAGAGCCTTCACCCCTCCACTTT.

This sequence joins TRBV15 and TRBJ2-1; D is perhaps TRBD2 (5 bases). The ends were cut back, 3 bases at V and 6 bases at J, with 6 bases in the middle. CDR1 LNHNV and CDR2 YYDKDF come from the germline V gene (reference sequence). The CDR3 runs 12 residues. Here the CDR3 reads CATSSRGNEQFF. The CDR3 DNA sequence: TGTGCCACCAGCAGCCGGGGCAATGAGCAGTTCTTC.

On this clonotype: This may arise from a read error, as a much more abundant clone is one base away. This is likely a read error, given that the CDR3 carries no conserved phenylalanine or tryptophan at its end. This rearrangement joins TRBV18 to TRBJ1-1, with unresolved D. V dropped 2 bases and J dropped 7 bases, with 8 bases sitting between them. The CDR3 totals 12 residues. In germline, CDR1 is KGHSH, CDR2 LQKENI. In nucleotides, the CDR3 is TGTGCCAGCTCACCAGGTGACCTTGAAGCTTTCCTT. It is translated as CASSPGDLEAFL.

This clonotype has a count of ten or more. The rearrangement joins TRBV4-1 to TRBJ1-4; TRBD1 is a possible D gene (6 bases). Trimming pared 0 bases from V and 7 bases from J, leaving 12 bases between. The V gene's germline CDR1 is MGHRA and CDR2 YSYEKL. This CDR3 is built from 15 residues. CDR3 in amino acids: CASSQDGGLAEKLFF. The DNA for the CDR3 is TGCGCCAGCAGCCAAGACGGGGGGCTCGCTGAAAAACTGTTTTTT.